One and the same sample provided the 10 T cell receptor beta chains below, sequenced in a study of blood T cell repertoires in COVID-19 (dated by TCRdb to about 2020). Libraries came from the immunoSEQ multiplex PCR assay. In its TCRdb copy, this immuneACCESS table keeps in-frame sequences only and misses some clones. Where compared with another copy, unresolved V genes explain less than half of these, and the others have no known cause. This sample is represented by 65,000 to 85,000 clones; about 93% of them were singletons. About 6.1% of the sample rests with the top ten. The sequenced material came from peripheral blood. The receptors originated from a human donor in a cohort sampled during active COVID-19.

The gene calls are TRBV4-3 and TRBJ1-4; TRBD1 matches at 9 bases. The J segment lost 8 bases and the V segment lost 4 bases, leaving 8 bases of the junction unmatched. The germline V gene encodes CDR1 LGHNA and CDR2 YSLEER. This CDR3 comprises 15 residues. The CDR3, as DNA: TGCGCCAGCAGCCCAAGCGGACAGGGGTGGGAAAAACTGTTTTTT. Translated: CASSPSGQGWEKLFF.

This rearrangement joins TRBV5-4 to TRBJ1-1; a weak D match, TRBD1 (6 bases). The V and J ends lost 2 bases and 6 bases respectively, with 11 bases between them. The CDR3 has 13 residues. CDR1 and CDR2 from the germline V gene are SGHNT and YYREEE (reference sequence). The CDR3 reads CASSLQGLPEAFF. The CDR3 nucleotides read TGTGCCAGCAGCTTACAGGGTTTGCCTGAAGCTTTCTTT.

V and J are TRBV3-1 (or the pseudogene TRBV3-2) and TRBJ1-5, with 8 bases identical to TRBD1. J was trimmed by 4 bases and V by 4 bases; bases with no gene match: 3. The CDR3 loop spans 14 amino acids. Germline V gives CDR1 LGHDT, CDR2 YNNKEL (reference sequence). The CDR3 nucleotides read TGTGCCAGCAGCCCCGGACAGGGAAATCAGCCCCAGCATTTT. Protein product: CASSPGQGNQPQHF.

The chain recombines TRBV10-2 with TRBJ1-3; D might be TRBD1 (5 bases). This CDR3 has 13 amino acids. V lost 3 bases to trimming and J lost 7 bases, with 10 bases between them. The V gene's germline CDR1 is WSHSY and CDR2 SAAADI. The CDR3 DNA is TGCGCCAGCAGTGAAAGGGGAGGCAACACCATATATTTT. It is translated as CASSERGGNTIYF.

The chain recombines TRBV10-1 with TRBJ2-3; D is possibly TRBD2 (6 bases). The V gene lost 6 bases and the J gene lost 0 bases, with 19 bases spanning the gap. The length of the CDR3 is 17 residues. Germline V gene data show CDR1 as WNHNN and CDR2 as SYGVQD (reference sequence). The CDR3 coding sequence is TGCGCCAGCAGCTTTGACGGGAGTCGCTGGAGCACAGATACGCAGTATTTT. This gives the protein CASSFDGSRWSTDTQYF.

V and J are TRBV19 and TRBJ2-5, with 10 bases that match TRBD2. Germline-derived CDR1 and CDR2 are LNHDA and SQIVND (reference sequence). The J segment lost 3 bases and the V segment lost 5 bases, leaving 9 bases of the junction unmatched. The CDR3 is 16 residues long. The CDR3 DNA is TGTGCCAGTAGTGTTCGACTAGCGGGTTTGAAAGAGACCCAGTACTTC. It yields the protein CASSVRLAGLKETQYF.

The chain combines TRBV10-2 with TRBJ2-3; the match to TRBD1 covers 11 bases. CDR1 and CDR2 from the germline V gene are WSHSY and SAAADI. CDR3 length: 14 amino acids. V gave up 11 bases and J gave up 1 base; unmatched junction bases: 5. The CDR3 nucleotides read TGCGCCGGGGGACAGGGGGAGGGCACAGATACGCAGTATTTT. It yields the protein CAGGQGEGTDTQYF.

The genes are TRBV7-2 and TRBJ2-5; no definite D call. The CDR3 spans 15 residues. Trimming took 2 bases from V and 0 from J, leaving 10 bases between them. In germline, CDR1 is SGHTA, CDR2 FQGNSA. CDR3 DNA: TGTGCCAGCAGCTTAAATGGCCAACACCAAGAGACCCAGTACTTC. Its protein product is CASSLNGQHQETQYF.

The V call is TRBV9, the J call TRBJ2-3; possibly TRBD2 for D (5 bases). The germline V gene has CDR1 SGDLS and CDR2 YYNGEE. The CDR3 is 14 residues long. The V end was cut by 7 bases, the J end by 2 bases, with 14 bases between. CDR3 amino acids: CASGEIGNTDTQYF. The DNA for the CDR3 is TGTGCCAGCGGGGAGATCGGGAACACAGATACGCAGTATTTT.

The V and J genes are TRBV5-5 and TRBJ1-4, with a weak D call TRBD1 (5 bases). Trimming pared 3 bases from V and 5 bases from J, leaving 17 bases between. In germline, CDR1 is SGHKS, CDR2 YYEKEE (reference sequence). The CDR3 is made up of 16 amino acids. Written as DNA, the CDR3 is TGTGCCAGCAGCTGGCGGGGTGGGACGGGGAATGAAAAACTGTTTTTT. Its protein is CASSWRGGTGNEKLFF.